One sample yielded the 9 T cell receptor beta chains listed below, sequenced in a study of PD-L1 blockade in urothelial cancer. Clones were sequenced by immunoSEQ multiplex PCR, and TCRdb holds only the in-frame ones, with some missing. The table shows more than 45,000 clones, with about 80% occurring only once. Source: PBMCs, taken around atezolizumab (anti-PD-L1) treatment. The receptors were sampled from an older man with urothelial cancer.

The chain uses TRBV9 and TRBJ2-7; weak D call: TRBD2 (6 bases). The CDR3 has 14 amino acids. Germline CDR1 SGDLS, CDR2 YYNGEE. V lost 4 bases, J lost 6 bases, and 17 bases lay in between. The CDR3 spells CASSPGDRDGEQYF. For the CDR3, the DNA is TGTGCCAGCAGCCCGGGGGACCGGGATGGCGAGCAGTACTTC.

The chain couples TRBV5-4 to TRBJ2-5; D might be TRBD1 (6 bases). The length of the CDR3 is 15 residues. Germline V gives CDR1 SGHNT, CDR2 YYREEE (reference sequence). V gave up 0 bases and J gave up 3 bases, with 12 bases separating them. The CDR3 sequence: CASSLGTDREETQYF. The DNA for the CDR3 is TGTGCCAGCAGCTTGGGTACGGACAGAGAAGAGACCCAGTACTTC.

The genes are TRBV2 and TRBJ1-1; D is uncertain. The V and J ends lost 11 bases and 1 base respectively, with 8 bases between them. This CDR3 is built from 11 residues. CDR1 and CDR2 (germline): SNHLY, FYNNEI. CDR3 nucleotides: TGTGCCGGCGCAGGGAACACTGAAGCTTTCTTT. This codes for CAGAGNTEAFF.

The chain carries TRBV7-9 and TRBJ1-2; D is perhaps TRBD1 (5 bases). V was clipped by 0 bases and J by 4 bases, with 18 bases between them. CDR1 and CDR2 (germline): SEHNR, FQNEAQ (reference sequence). CDR3 length: 17 residues. DNA of the CDR3: TGTGCCAGCAGCTTAGCGGGGAGGGGCCGGAACATCTATGGCTACACCTTC. Translation gives CASSLAGRGRNIYGYTF.

This chain uses TRBV5-6 with TRBJ1-5, with 9 bases lining up with TRBD1. The CDR3 covers 15 residues. V was pared by 0 bases and J by 7 bases, with 5 bases of the junction left unmatched. Germline lookup yields CDR1 SGHDT and CDR2 YYEEEE. This CDR3 is CASSLGGQGRQPQHF. The CDR3 DNA sequence: TGTGCCAGCAGCTTGGGGGGACAGGGAAGACAGCCCCAGCATTTT. The variable domain in full, completed from reference TRBV5-6 and TRBJ1-5, reads DAGVTQSPTHLIKTRGQQVTLRCSPKSGHDTVSWYQQALGQGPQFIFQYYEEEERQRGNFPDRFSGHQFPNYSSELNVNALLLGDSALYLCASSLGGQGRQPQHFGDGTRLSIL.

This chain joins TRBV6-1 and TRBJ1-2; D may be TRBD1 (6 bases). Trimming removed 6 bases at V and 5 bases at J, with 13 bases between. This CDR3 has 13 residues. Germline CDR1 is MNHNS and CDR2 is SASEGT. CDR3 region: CASSPLGQYGYTF. CDR3 in DNA: TGTGCCAGCAGCCCTCTAGGACAGTATGGCTACACCTTC.

The V call is TRBV7-2, the J call TRBJ2-3, with TRBD1 as a possible D gene (5 bases). Trimming pared 5 bases from V and 0 bases from J, leaving 15 bases between. The V gene's germline CDR1 is SGHTA and CDR2 FQGNSA. The CDR3 is 16 residues long. CDR3 in DNA: TGTGCCAGCAGCCCTGGACCCAGGGCCAGCACAGATACGCAGTATTTT. This codes for CASSPGPRASTDTQYF. Filled out from reference TRBV7-2 and TRBJ2-3, the complete variable domain reads GAGVSQSPSNKVTEKGKDVELRCDPISGHTALYWYRQSLGQGLEFLIYFQGNSAPDKSGLPSDRFSAERTGGSVSTLTIQRTQQEDSAVYLCASSPGPRASTDTQYFGPGTRLTVL.

This clone is a singleton in its sample. The junction differs from germline at one of its ends, possibly a read error. This rearrangement joins TRBV7-7 to TRBJ1-5, with D tentatively TRBD1 (6 bases). Germline-derived CDR1 and CDR2 are SSHAT and FNYEAQ (reference sequence). This CDR3 has 19 residues. The CDR3 sequence: CASSLSVWTAEDSNQPQHF. Here the CDR3 DNA reads TGTGCTAGCAGCCTTAGCGTTTGGACAGCCGAAGATAGCAATCAGCCCCAGCATTTT.

The genes are TRBV9 and TRBJ2-1; TRBD1 agrees at 11 bases. The CDR3 totals 17 residues. Germline V CDR1 and CDR2: SGDLS, YYNGEE. Trimming took 2 bases from V and 4 from J; bases not matched to a gene: 8. The CDR3 DNA is TGTGCCAGCAGCGTCCGGGGACAGGGGGTTGGATACAATGAGCAGTTCTTC. It is translated as CASSVRGQGVGYNEQFF.